The 32 T cell receptor beta chains below come from one sample, sequenced in a study of blood T cell repertoires in COVID-19. Profiled with immunoSEQ multiplex PCR; TCRdb holds only in-frame clones, not every one. Here the sample spans roughly 410,000 clones, approximately 91% being singletons. Sequenced sample: peripheral blood. The receptors here all came from a woman in her thirties or forties with COVID-19, enrolled during active disease.

This clone occurred once. V and J are TRBV28 and TRBJ2-5, with TRBD1 matching over 8 bases. Looked up from germline, CDR1 is MDHEN and CDR2 is SYDVKM. The CDR3 totals 17 residues. V shed 5 bases, J shed 1 base, and the junction held 12 bases outside the gene matches. CDR3 in DNA: TGTGCCAGCAGTCAGCTAAAGACAGGGGATATCCAAGAGACCCAGTACTTC. Its protein product is CASSQLKTGDIQETQYF.

The CDR3 DNA is TGTGCCAGCTCACCAGGCGGAGGTAATGAAAAACTGTTTTTT. Amino acids: CASSPGGGNEKLFF. The rearrangement links TRBV18 to TRBJ1-4, with D unclear. The ends were cut back, 2 bases at V and 4 bases at J, with 8 bases in the middle. There are 14 residues in the CDR3. Per germline, CDR1 KGHSH and CDR2 LQKENI. Using reference TRBV18 and TRBJ1-4 for the parts outside the CDR3, the full variable domain is NAGVMQNPRHLVRRRGQEARLRCSPMKGHSHVYWYRQLPEEGLKFMVYLQKENIIDESGMPKERFSAEFPKEGPSILRIQQVVRGDSAAYFCASSPGGGNEKLFFGSGTQLSVL.

The V gene is TRBV6-5, the J gene TRBJ1-2, with TRBD1 matching over 12 bases. Germline-derived CDR1 and CDR2 are MNHEY and SVGAGI. Unmatched junction bases numbered 10, after V lost 7 bases and J lost 7 bases. This CDR3 has 15 amino acids. The CDR3 region has the DNA TGTGCCAGCATCCTATCCGGGACAGGGGGCGTTGGCTACACCTTC. Residues: CASILSGTGGVGYTF.

The chain recombines TRBV29-1 with TRBJ1-1; D perhaps matches TRBD1 (6 bases). The V gene lost 7 bases and the J gene lost 10 bases, with 16 bases spanning the gap. Looked up from germline, CDR1 is SQVTM and CDR2 is ANQGSEA. The CDR3 is 11 residues long. CDR3 in amino acids: CSAGDRIGAFF. In DNA form, the CDR3 reads TGCAGCGCCGGAGACAGGATTGGAGCTTTCTTT.

The chain combines TRBV15 with TRBJ2-7; D remains unclear. The V gene's germline CDR1 is LNHNV and CDR2 YYDKDF (reference sequence). Trimming left V 0 bases short and J 3 bases short, with 9 bases between. The CDR3 spans 14 residues. In nucleotides, the CDR3 is TGTGCCACCAGCAGAGACTGGCAGTTCTACGAGCAGTACTTC. Translation gives CATSRDWQFYEQYF.

The chain couples TRBV27 to TRBJ1-4; 9 bases are a match to TRBD1. V gave up 3 bases and J gave up 7 bases; unmatched junction bases: 6. Germline loops: CDR1 MNHEY, CDR2 SMNVEV (reference sequence). This CDR3 spans 15 amino acids. DNA of the CDR3: TGTGCCAGCAGTTTGCTCGGGACAGGGAGTGAAAAACTGTTTTTT. It encodes CASSLLGTGSEKLFF.

As to this clone: Distinct nucleotide sequences in the sample also encode this CDR3. J is TRBJ1-2 and V is TRBV5-1, with 7 positions matching TRBD1. Trimming took 0 bases from V and 2 from J; bases not matched to a gene: 4. CDR3 size: 15 residues. Germline-derived CDR1 and CDR2 are SGHRS and YFSETQ. CDR3 sequence (DNA): TGCGCCAGCAGCTTGGGAGGGGGCGAGAACTATGGCTACACCTTC. This gives the protein CASSLGGGENYGYTF. Together with reference TRBV5-1 and TRBJ1-2, the CDR3 gives the full variable domain: KAGVTQTPRYLIKTRGQQVTLSCSPISGHRSVSWYQQTPGQGLQFLFEYFSETQRNKGNFPGRFSGRQFSNSRSEMNVSTLELGDSALYLCASSLGGGENYGYTFGSGTRLTVV.

The chain has TRBV5-1 and TRBJ1-1, with D maybe TRBD1 (6 bases). Germline CDR1 and CDR2: SGHRS and YFSETQ. The CDR3 has 15 amino acids. The V end lost 0 bases, the J end lost 2 bases, and 11 bases lay between the germline ends. CDR3 nucleotide sequence: TGCGCCAGCAGCTTGGTGGGGGGGCATAACACTGAAGCTTTCTTT. This codes for CASSLVGGHNTEAFF.

The chain couples TRBV7-2 to TRBJ1-4; 10 bases fit TRBD1. This CDR3 spans 17 amino acids. The trim removed 2 bases at V and 3 bases at J, leaving 6 bases unmatched. Germline-derived CDR1 and CDR2 are SGHTA and FQGNSA. CDR3 sequence (DNA): TGTGCCAGCAGCTTAAAGGGACAGGGGCGTCCTAATGAAAAACTGTTTTTT. Protein product: CASSLKGQGRPNEKLFF.

The rearrangement links TRBV27 to TRBJ2-1; TRBD1 might be the D (5 bases). The CDR3 is 15 amino acids. Germline values: CDR1 MNHEY, CDR2 SMNVEV (reference sequence). Trimming stripped 2 bases from V and 7 bases from J, with 15 bases between. The CDR3 protein is CASSLAREGVNEQFF. In nucleotides, the CDR3 is TGTGCCAGCAGTTTAGCCAGGGAAGGAGTTAATGAGCAGTTCTTC.

The chain recombines TRBV7-8 with TRBJ2-1, with TRBD2 matching 9 bases. The CDR3 runs to 14 residues. V shed 7 bases, J shed 7 bases, and the junction held 8 bases outside the gene matches. The germline gives CDR1 SGHVS, CDR2 FQNEAQ. The CDR3 loop is CASNTAGGLNEQFF. The CDR3 DNA is TGTGCCAGCAATACGGCGGGAGGGCTAAATGAGCAGTTCTTC.

The chain employs TRBV28 and TRBJ1-2, with D possibly being TRBD1 (6 bases). The CDR3 loop spans 14 amino acids. Germline lookup yields CDR1 MDHEN and CDR2 SYDVKM. Deletions cut 4 bases from V and 6 bases from J, with 15 bases between. This CDR3 reads CASSSGQFSNGYTF. CDR3 sequence (DNA): TGTGCCAGCAGTTCCGGACAGTTTTCGAATGGCTACACCTTC.

The CDR3 here is CASSRKRGGSYNEQFF. CDR3 sequence (DNA): TGTGCCAGCAGCAGAAAGCGGGGGGGCTCCTACAATGAGCAGTTCTTC. J is TRBJ2-1 and V is TRBV13; the match to TRBD2 covers 10 bases. The CDR3 is 16 residues long. With V trimmed by 5 bases and J by 0 bases, 4 bases remained unmatched. CDR1 is PRHDT and CDR2 is FYEKMQ in the germline V gene (reference sequence).

This clone came up once. The CDR3 is CASSPTGGNTEAFF. The DNA for the CDR3 is TGTGCCAGCAGCCCAACAGGGGGAAACACTGAAGCTTTCTTT. This chain uses TRBV14 with TRBJ1-1; the match to TRBD1 covers 8 bases. This CDR3 contains 14 residues. The V gene's germline CDR1 is SGHDN and CDR2 FVKESK. The ends lost 4 bases at V and 2 bases at J; junction bases unmatched: 3.

V and J are TRBV4-2 and TRBJ1-1; 9 bases map to TRBD1. The CDR3 length is 17 residues. Germline V lookup: CDR1 LGHNA, CDR2 YNFKEQ. V shed 1 base and J 4 bases; nucleotides not matched to a gene: 10. The CDR3 nucleotides are TGTGCCAGCAGCCAAGGTTTTCGGGACAGGGCGGCCACTGAAGCTTTCTTT. It yields the protein CASSQGFRDRAATEAFF.

The genes are TRBV18 and TRBJ1-4; D uncertain. CDR3 length: 14 residues. CDR1 is KGHSH and CDR2 is LQKENI in the germline V gene. The V end was cut by 2 bases, the J end by 5 bases, with 9 bases between. The CDR3 reads CASSPSRPNEKLFF. Here the CDR3 DNA reads TGTGCCAGCTCACCAAGCAGGCCGAATGAAAAACTGTTTTTT.

This rearrangement joins TRBV9 to TRBJ1-1; D unclear. This CDR3 is 14 amino acids long. The V and J ends lost 4 bases and 1 base respectively, with 11 bases between them. Per the germline V gene, CDR1 is SGDLS and CDR2 is YYNGEE. Here the CDR3 reads CASSSQNTNTEAFF. CDR3 DNA sequence: TGTGCCAGCAGCTCACAGAACACGAACACTGAAGCTTTCTTT.

V gene TRBV2 combines with J gene TRBJ1-2; TRBD1 aligns across 7 bases. The J segment lost 0 bases and the V segment lost 5 bases, leaving 6 bases of the junction unmatched. Germline V gene lookup returns CDR1 SNHLY and CDR2 FYNNEI. CDR3 length equals 15 residues. The CDR3 loop reads CASSYGTAANYGYTF. The CDR3 region has the DNA TGTGCCAGCAGTTACGGGACAGCTGCTAACTATGGCTACACCTTC.

The chain joins TRBV11-2 to TRBJ1-2; D unclear. Germline values: CDR1 SGHAT, CDR2 FQNNGV. This CDR3 region has 14 residues. V lost 3 bases to trimming and J lost 7 bases, with 15 bases between them. The CDR3 DNA follows: TGTGCCAGCAGCTTTAATAGCGGCACTGGTGGCTACACCTTC. Its translation: CASSFNSGTGGYTF.

V is TRBV5-1 and J is TRBJ2-2, with D maybe TRBD1 (5 bases). V lost 2 bases and J lost 2, with 10 bases in between. Germline V CDR1 and CDR2: SGHRS, YFSETQ. The CDR3 covers 15 residues. The CDR3 coding sequence is TGCGCCAGCAGCTTTCAGGGAACCAACACCGGGGAGCTGTTTTTT. Translated: CASSFQGTNTGELFF.

The chain joins TRBV7-9 to TRBJ2-7; 9 positions agree with TRBD1. This CDR3 comprises 14 residues. The germline V gene encodes CDR1 SEHNR and CDR2 FQNEAQ (reference sequence). V shed 4 bases and J 5 bases; nucleotides not matched to a gene: 6. The CDR3 DNA reads TGTGCCAGCAGCTCTGGGGACAGGGTAAACGAGCAGTACTTC. Encoded protein: CASSSGDRVNEQYF.

This sequence joins TRBV4-2 and TRBJ2-2; TRBD2 agrees at 12 bases. The germline V gene encodes CDR1 LGHNA and CDR2 YNFKEQ. V shed 0 bases, J shed 1 base, and the junction held 12 bases outside the gene matches. The CDR3 is made up of 21 amino acids. DNA for the CDR3: TGTGCCAGCAGCCAAGATGAGACTAGCGGGGGACCCAAGGTGAACACCGGGGAGCTGTTTTTT. It is translated as CASSQDETSGGPKVNTGELFF.

This chain links TRBV9 with TRBJ1-1; D unclear. Trimming shortened V by 0 bases and J by 8 bases, and 14 bases separated the two germline ends. Looked up from germline, CDR1 is SGDLS and CDR2 is YYNGEE. There are 14 residues in the CDR3. CDR3 bases: TGTGCCAGCAGCGTAGCGGGTACGTACGAGGAAGCTTTCTTT. As protein: CASSVAGTYEEAFF.

The chain's CDR3 is CASSLGGRYEQFF. The DNA for the CDR3 is TGCGCCAGCAGCTTGGGGGGGCGATATGAGCAGTTCTTC. The V gene is TRBV5-1, the J gene TRBJ2-1; a possible D gene is TRBD1 (6 bases). CDR1 is SGHRS and CDR2 is YFSETQ in the germline V gene. The V gene lost 0 bases and the J gene lost 8 bases, with 9 bases spanning the gap. The CDR3 is 13 residues long.

The rearrangement joins TRBV2 to TRBJ2-2; 9 bases agree with TRBD1. This CDR3 comprises 14 residues. Germline-derived CDR1 and CDR2 are SNHLY and FYNNEI. V was pared by 6 bases and J by 6 bases, with 5 bases of the junction left unmatched. The CDR3 bases are TGTGCCAGCAGCGGACAGGGGCCGGCCGGGGAGCTGTTTTTT. Translating gives CASSGQGPAGELFF.

A single count supports this clone. V gene TRBV9 combines with J gene TRBJ1-5; D might be TRBD1 (6 bases). CDR3 length: 15 residues. Trimming stripped 0 bases from V and 4 bases from J, with 11 bases between. CDR1 and CDR2 (germline): SGDLS, YYNGEE. The CDR3 loop is CASSVGPTGNQPQHF. The CDR3 nucleotides read TGTGCCAGCAGCGTAGGCCCCACAGGGAATCAGCCCCAGCATTTT.

This sequence joins TRBV6-4 and TRBJ2-6; the D is unclear. V lost 6 bases and J 4 bases, leaving 7 bases between the germline ends. Germline values: CDR1 MRHNA, CDR2 SNTAGT. The length of the CDR3 is 13 residues. The CDR3 DNA reads as TGTGCCAGCAGAGAGACAGGGGCCAACGTCCTGACTTTC. Translated, it gives CASRETGANVLTF.

The chain carries TRBV11-2 and TRBJ1-5; D remains unclear. Germline V gives CDR1 SGHAT, CDR2 FQNNGV. This CDR3 is 15 amino acids long. V lost 0 bases and J 5 bases, leaving 11 bases between the germline ends. The CDR3 spells CASSLEVAGHQPQHF. The CDR3 DNA is TGTGCCAGCAGCTTAGAGGTGGCAGGCCATCAGCCCCAGCATTTT.

The V call is TRBV5-4, the J call TRBJ2-3, with a possible D match to TRBD1 (5 bases). V was shortened by 2 bases and J by 1 base, with 14 bases between the two germline ends. The CDR3 totals 16 residues. From germline, CDR1 is SGHNT and CDR2 YYREEE (reference sequence). CDR3 DNA: TGTGCCAGCAGCTTACCCAGGGTTTTGGGCACAGATACGCAGTATTTT. Translation: CASSLPRVLGTDTQYF.

About this clone: One junction end does not reproduce the germline sequence, and a read error may be involved. V gene TRBV7-7 combines with J gene TRBJ2-3, with 9 bases that match TRBD1. CDR1 and CDR2 from the germline V gene are SSHAT and FNYEAQ (reference sequence). The CDR3 is 16 residues long. In DNA form, the CDR3 reads TGTGCTAGCAGCTTAAACCGGGACAGGGGCACAGATACGCAGTATTTT. The encoded protein is CASSLNRDRGTDTQYF.

The chain recombines TRBV5-4 with TRBJ2-3; 14 nucleotides line up with TRBD2. There are 20 residues in the CDR3. CDR1 and CDR2 (germline): SGHNT, YYREEE (reference sequence). With 3 bases clipped from V and 0 bases from J, the junction kept 12 bases outside the gene matches. The CDR3 loop is CASSWSTSGGAGPSTDTQYF. The CDR3, as DNA: TGTGCCAGCAGCTGGTCGACTAGCGGGGGGGCCGGGCCTAGCACAGATACGCAGTATTTT.

The gene calls are TRBV7-2 and TRBJ1-6; 10 bases align to TRBD1. After removal of 4 bases from V and 9 bases from J, the junction contained 6 bases not matched to a gene. The CDR3 is 15 amino acids. Germline V gene lookup returns CDR1 SGHTA and CDR2 FQGNSA. CDR3 nucleotides: TGTGCCAGCAGCTGGACAGGGGGTACGGGTTCACCCCTCCACTTT. Protein sequence: CASSWTGGTGSPLHF. The full variable domain, completed using reference TRBV7-2 and TRBJ1-6, is GAGVSQSPSNKVTEKGKDVELRCDPISGHTALYWYRQSLGQGLEFLIYFQGNSAPDKSGLPSDRFSAERTGGSVSTLTIQRTQQEDSAVYLCASSWTGGTGSPLHFGNGTRLTVT.